A selection of T cell receptor beta chains follows, all from one sample in a study of tumor-infiltrating lymphocytes in primary liver carcinoma. One entry per CDR3 protein, called by TCRdb with MiXCR from the multiplex PCR reads. The profile shows about 23,000 distinct CDR3 sequences, about 74% of them singletons. Sequenced: liver tumor tissue from sampling region 5. The receptors here all came from a young woman with primary liver carcinoma and hepatitis B virus infection. CDR3s include the opening cysteine and the closing phenylalanine or tryptophan.

CDR3aa	v_gene	j_gene
CARSLVGTGNYEQYF	TRBV4-2	TRBJ2-7
CAISEGQATQYF	TRBV10-3	TRBJ2-3
CASSPISRPSYNEQFF	TRBV28	TRBJ2-1
CASSSFRLAGEGTGKLFF	TRBV7-8	TRBJ2-2
CAIGESVSGNIIYF	TRBV10-3	TRBJ1-3
CVSSQAVTGGHISYEQYF	TRBV4-3	TRBJ2-7
CASSMAPRVTGELLF	TRBV5-6	TRBJ2-2
CTSSFGLQASF	TRBV7-9	TRBJ1-1
CTSSSRPPRGEQFF	TRBV11-2	TRBJ2-1
CASSLEVGDEKLFF	TRBV11-2	TRBJ1-4
CSALGDYNEQYF	TRBV29-1	.
CSVVHWGSDYTF	TRBV29-1	TRBJ1-2
CAISESMVGTYNEQFF	TRBV10-3	TRBJ2-1
CSVEWGGARGSKQYF	TRBV29-1	TRBJ2-7
CASSRLEGGAYERFF	TRBV11-3	TRBJ2-1
CVSSLLLAGATVTQYF	TRBV7-9	TRBJ2-3
CDGSHRVGTDRQYF	TRBV5-4	TRBJ2-3
CASSLVSDSGDSPLHF	TRBV7-8	TRBJ1-6
CASSYSGQGSGYTF	TRBV6-5	TRBJ1-2
CAISSIVSDTQYF	TRBV7-8	TRBJ2-3
CASSDWFGQYF	TRBV6-1	TRBJ2-7
CASSSVTSAPYEQCF	TRBV28	TRBJ2-7
CAISPRAGFTGELFF	TRBV6-5	TRBJ2-2
CARISNRGKSEKLFF	TRBV7-8	TRBJ1-4
CAWRLAGLSFNEQFF	TRBV30	TRBJ2-1
CASSLEQGTDTQYF	TRBV7-6	TRBJ2-3
CAGSSGEGISTDTQYF	TRBV7-8	TRBJ2-3
CASSLWEGCGGRDTQYF	TRBV6-6	TRBJ2-3
CASSQDTPYEQYF	TRBV4-2	TRBJ2-7
CATSSGNPDTQYF	TRBV7-9	TRBJ2-3
CATSDGIGTTPGDTQYF	TRBV24-1	TRBJ2-3
CASSYRDSQETQYF	TRBV12-3/TRBV12-4	TRBJ2-5
CVSSYLSGELFF	TRBV6-5	TRBJ2-2
CSVVGLDPSTDTQYF	TRBV29-1	TRBJ2-3
CTSSLAPRVTGELLF	TRBV5-6	TRBJ2-2
CANSQRIEGGDEQFF	TRBV4-2	TRBJ2-1
CASSYSPGVGSGTGWLYF	TRBV6-5	TRBJ2-2
CATRGDWANVLNF	TRBV24-1	TRBJ2-6
CASSSKRSGRSGGLFF	TRBV11-2	TRBJ2-2
CASSLILAGDTDTQYF	TRBV11-2	TRBJ2-3
CVSSLGYLREQHF	TRBV11-1	TRBJ2-7
CASSAALHAKDIQYF	TRBV2	TRBJ2-4